This T cell receptor (beta chain) comes out of a study of T cell responses to AZD1222 COVID-19 vaccine. Between the trimmed V and J ends, which lost 3 bases and 2 bases, there was a span of 12 bases. The CDR3 loop spans 15 amino acids. Germline-derived CDR1 and CDR2 are KGHDR and SFDVKD. Using immunoSEQ multiplex PCR, the repertoire was profiled, and TCRdb retains in-frame clones only, with some absent. The table records 100,000 to 150,000 clones, more than 70% of them present only once. Material: peripheral blood, obtained on day 0 of AZD1222 vaccination. This sequence joins TRBV24-1 and TRBJ1-2, with D unresolved. This receptor was identified in an adult in good health. CDR3 nucleotide sequence: TGTGCCACCAGTGATGATACAGACCCGAACTATGGCTACACCTTC. It translates to CATSDDTDPNYGYTF.